One TCR beta chain is described in this entry. As yet, its antigen is unknown. TCRdb independently ran MiXCR on the 5' RACE reads; one entry per CDR3 protein. The sample has roughly 170,000 distinct CDR3 sequences, approximately 17% seen once; the top ten hold 3.5% to 5%. The CDR3 runs 14 residues. V was pared by 6 bases and J by 2 bases, with 8 bases between. Looked up from germline, CDR1 is SGHTA and CDR2 is FQGNSA. The data belong to a study of T-cell memory formation after mild COVID-19. The overall study: For the most part, TCR clusters were specific to one donor.

Study-level findings and limits: Whereas later expanders leaned CD4+, clones contracting day 15 to 85 showed a balanced CD4/CD8 makeup.

Sequenced material: PBMCs or a T cell subset sorted from them (not recorded which). The clonotype was recovered from a man aged 18 to 35 who had mild COVID-19 (a few samples of this study predate the infection). Cell type and time point are not known. This rearrangement joins TRBV7-2 to TRBJ2-6; no definite D call. CDR3 DNA: TGTGCCAGCAGTTACGACGCTGGGGCCAACGTCCTGACTTTC. Protein: CASSYDAGANVLTF. Filled out from reference TRBV7-2 and TRBJ2-6, the complete variable domain reads GAGVSQSPSNKVTEKGKDVELRCDPISGHTALYWYRQSLGQGLEFLIYFQGNSAPDKSGLPSDRFSAERTGGSVSTLTIQRTQQEDSAVYLCASSYDAGANVLTFGAGSRLTVL.